This TCR beta chain was documented in a study of shared clonotypes between healthy human individuals. Trimming removed 1 base at V and 3 bases at J, with 10 bases between. This CDR3 spans 14 amino acids. Germline V gives CDR1 SEHNR, CDR2 FQNEAQ (reference sequence). Repertoires were generated with immunoSEQ multiplex PCR, while TCRdb's copy carries only in-frame clones and drops some. The repertoire includes roughly 1,100,000 clones, 70% to 80% of them detected once, and over 1.3% sits in the top ten. The receptor's source is a young man in good health. J is TRBJ2-7 and V is TRBV7-9; no definite D call. The sample was memory CD4+ T cells sorted from blood. Subset defined: CD45RA-negative fraction. The CDR3 nucleotides are TGTGCCAGCAGCTTAGAGGAGACACGCTACGAGCAGTACTTC. This sequence encodes CASSLEETRYEQYF.